A single T cell receptor (beta chain) is shown here with its context. CDR1 and CDR2 from the germline V gene are LNHDA and SQIVND (reference sequence). This CDR3 comprises 12 residues. V dropped 5 bases and J dropped 3 bases, with 8 bases sitting between them. The data originate from a study of PD-L1 blockade in urothelial cancer. Across the study: Once treatment had started, blood was analyzed at 3 weeks (second dose) and again at 6 weeks. Reported median T cell count for blood samples was over 110,000.

Clones were read by immunoSEQ multiplex PCR, and TCRdb kept only the in-frame ones, dropping some. The top ten hold around 8.3% of the sample, which has about 38,000 clones, 90% seen once. This chain uses TRBV19 with TRBJ2-7; tentatively, D is TRBD1 (5 bases). The source of this sequence is a man aged 70 or older with urothelial cancer. The sample consisted of PBMCs, taken around atezolizumab (anti-PD-L1) treatment. CDR3 coding DNA: TGTGCCAGTAGTGCCCAGGGCTACGAGCAGTACTTC. Residues: CASSAQGYEQYF.